This T cell receptor beta chain comes out of a study of cytomegalovirus exposure and HLA in healthy donors. Comments on this clone: Antigen unknown.

The V gene end was trimmed by 4 bases and the J gene end by 3 bases; junction bases not matched to a gene: 6. This CDR3 is 16 amino acids long. The germline V gene has CDR1 SGHTA and CDR2 FQGTGA. A multiplex PCR was run with 60 Vbeta primers and 13 Jbeta primers. TCRdb's table, derived via immunoSEQ multiplex PCR, lists solely in-frame clones and lacks some. The table shows around 150,000 clones, with over 70% occurring only once. Study outcomes and limitations: Donor immune exposure was known only as CMV serostatus. Rarity characterized most TCR sequences, yet some public TCRs appeared in many donors. In vitro confirmation showed three CMV-associated chains to be CMV antigen specific.

V is TRBV7-3 and J is TRBJ2-6; 7 bases line up with TRBD1. The sample taken for sequencing was PBMCs. The receptor was derived from a woman aged 50 to 60 in good health and CMV-seropositive. The CDR3: CASSSQGTDGANVLTF. In DNA, the CDR3 is TGTGCCAGCAGCTCACAGGGGACGGATGGGGCCAACGTCCTGACTTTC.